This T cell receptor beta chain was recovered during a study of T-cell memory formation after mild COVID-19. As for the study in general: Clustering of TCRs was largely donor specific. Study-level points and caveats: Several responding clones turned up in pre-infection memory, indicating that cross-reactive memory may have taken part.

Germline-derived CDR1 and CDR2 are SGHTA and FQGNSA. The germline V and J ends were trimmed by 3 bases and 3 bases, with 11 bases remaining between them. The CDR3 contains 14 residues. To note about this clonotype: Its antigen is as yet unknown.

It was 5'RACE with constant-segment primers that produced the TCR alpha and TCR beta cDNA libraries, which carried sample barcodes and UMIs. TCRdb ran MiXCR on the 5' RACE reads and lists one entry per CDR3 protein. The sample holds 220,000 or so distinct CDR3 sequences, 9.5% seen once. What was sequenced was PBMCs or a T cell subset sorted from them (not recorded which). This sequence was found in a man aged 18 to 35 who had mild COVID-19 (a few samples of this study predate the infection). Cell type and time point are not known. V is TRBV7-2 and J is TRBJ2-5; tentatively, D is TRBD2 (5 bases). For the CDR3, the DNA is TGTGCCAGCAGCTTGACGAGGGCCGAAGAGACCCAGTACTTC. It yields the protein CASSLTRAEETQYF.